Listed below are T cell receptor beta chains from one sample, sequenced in a study of blood T cells in healthy people across ages. MiXCR was run by TCRdb on the 5' RACE reads, yielding one entry per CDR3 protein. This repertoire shows about 800,000 distinct CDR3 sequences, around a quarter found once; its top ten account for roughly 3.8%. These same data were also listed under a study on T cells of mothers and their children.

Material for sequencing was blood. These receptors all stem from a boy between 10 and 17 years old in good health. Each CDR3 is given with its conserved first and last residue. A D gene is named only where the DNA matches it firmly. Size tells how often a clone was seen (once, few, many) or the class of an expanded clone, and some rows leave it out.

D	size	V	J	length	DNA	CDR3
NA	few	TRBV30	TRBJ2-7	15	TGTGCCTGGAGTGGATCCCGGACACTCCCCTACGAGCAGTACTTC	CAWSGSRTLPYEQYF
NA	few	TRBV20-1	TRBJ2-5	10	TGCAGTGCTCTAGAGAAGACCCAGTACTTC	CSALEKTQYF
NA	NA	TRBV5-6	TRBJ1-6	14	TGTGCCAGCAGCTTTGCGGGACATAATTCACCCCTCCACTTT	CASSFAGHNSPLHF
NA	NA	TRBV27	TRBJ2-3	15	TGTGCCAGCAGTTTAGGCCCAGCCCAGACAGATACGCAGTATTTT	CASSLGPAQTDTQYF
NA	NA	TRBV24-1	TRBJ2-1	15	TGTGCCACCAGTGACCCCCACCGGGACTTTAATGAGCAGTTCTTC	CATSDPHRDFNEQFF
TRBD1	few	TRBV5-1	TRBJ2-1	11	TGCGCCAGCAGCTTGGCGGACAGGGTGTTCTTC	CASSLADRVFF
TRBD1	few	TRBV28	TRBJ2-5	14	TGTGCCATCTCCAGAGACAGGGGAACGGAGACCCAGTACTTC	CAISRDRGTETQYF
TRBD2	NA	TRBV11-2	TRBJ2-4	16	TGTGCCAGCAGCTTAGATGACACTAGCGTTGTGGACATTCAGTACTTC	CASSLDDTSVVDIQYF
NA	NA	TRBV11-2	TRBJ2-1	11	TGTGCCAGCAGCTTTGACGGTGAGCAGTTCTTC	CASSFDGEQFF
NA	NA	TRBV28	TRBJ2-6	16	TGTGCCAGCACCTTAGGGCGAAGCTCTGGGGCCAACGTCCTGACTTTC	CASTLGRSSGANVLTF
NA	few	TRBV3-1	TRBJ2-1	12	TGTGCCAGCAGCCAAGACTTATATGAGCAGTTCTTC	CASSQDLYEQFF
TRBD2	NA	TRBV29-1	TRBJ2-1	18	TGCAGCGTTCTTGGGACTAGCGGCCTTTATTCCCCCTACAATGAGCAGTTCTTC	CSVLGTSGLYSPYNEQFF
TRBD2	NA	TRBV20-1	TRBJ2-3	18	TGCAGTGCTAGAGAGGGTAGCGGGAGGATGTTGAGGACAGATACGCAGTATTTT	CSAREGSGRMLRTDTQYF
NA	NA	TRBV7-3	TRBJ1-4	16	TGTGCCAGCAGCTTAAGTCCGGGACTGTCTAATGAAAAACTGTTTTTT	CASSLSPGLSNEKLFF
NA	NA	TRBV7-8	TRBJ2-1	14	TGTGCCAGCAGCTCACCCTTGGGCTACAATGAGCAGTTCTTC	CASSSPLGYNEQFF
NA	NA	TRBV2	TRBJ1-1	13	TGTGCCAGCAGTGCAAACAAGAACACTGAAGCTTTCTTT	CASSANKNTEAFF
NA	NA	TRBV28	TRBJ2-4	15	TGTGCCAGCAGTCTCGGCCAGACAGTCAAAAACATTCAGTACTTC	CASSLGQTVKNIQYF
TRBD2	few	TRBV13	TRBJ2-7	18	TGTGCCAGCAGCCCGCGGACTAGCGGGAGGGCGACAAGTTACGAGCAGTACTTC	CASSPRTSGRATSYEQYF
NA	few	TRBV5-1	TRBJ1-1	15	TGCGCCAGCAGCTTGTTTGGTCCTGGGGGGACTGAAGCTTTCTTT	CASSLFGPGGTEAFF
TRBD2	many	TRBV15	TRBJ2-5	17	TGTGCCACCAGCAGAGATCGACTAGCGGGGGCCAGGGGGACCCAGTACTTC	CATSRDRLAGARGTQYF
TRBD2	few	TRBV14	TRBJ2-5	16	TGTGCCAGCAGCTACGGACTAGCGGGGGCCCAAGAGACCCAGTACTTC	CASSYGLAGAQETQYF
NA	few	TRBV28	TRBJ2-5	14	TGTGCCAGCAGTTTCGGGACGGCTCCCGAGACCCAGTACTTC	CASSFGTAPETQYF
NA	many	TRBV11-2	TRBJ2-7	15	TGTGCCAGCAGCTTAGAGGTCCAGAGCTCCTACGAGCAGTACTTC	CASSLEVQSSYEQYF
NA	few	TRBV13	TRBJ2-5	15	TGTGCCAGCAGCCGTGGGGCAGGGTATAGAGAGACCCAGTACTTC	CASSRGAGYRETQYF
NA	few	TRBV7-9	TRBJ1-1	13	TGTGCCAGCAGCTTAGAAGGGGGCACTGAAGCTTTCTTT	CASSLEGGTEAFF
TRBD2	few	TRBV20-1	TRBJ2-5	15	TGCAGTGCCCCCCCAAGAGGCGGGGGCCAAGAGACCCAGTACTTC	CSAPPRGGGQETQYF
NA	few	TRBV28	TRBJ2-7	11	TGTGCCAGCATCTCTGGGCACGAGCAGTACTTC	CASISGHEQYF
TRBD2	many	TRBV20-1	TRBJ2-7	17	TGCAGTGCTAGAGACCTAGATAGCGGGAGGTACTCCTACGAGCAGTACTTC	CSARDLDSGRYSYEQYF
TRBD2	few	TRBV27	TRBJ2-5	18	TGTGCTAGCAGGGCGACCTGGACTAGCGGCAATTTACAAGAGACCCAGTACTTC	CASRATWTSGNLQETQYF
NA	NA	TRBV18	TRBJ2-2	15	TGTGCCAGCTCACCTTTGAGTTGGGACACCGGGGAGCTGTTTTTT	CASSPLSWDTGELFF
NA	NA	TRBV4-2	TRBJ2-7	17	TGTGCCAGCAGCCAAGGGCTTACCGGGACAACCAGCGACGAGCAGTACTTC	CASSQGLTGTTSDEQYF
TRBD1	NA	TRBV5-1	TRBJ2-2	13	TGCGCCACCCCAACAGGGGAGCCCGGGGAGCTGTTTTTT	CATPTGEPGELFF
NA	many	TRBV30	TRBJ2-7	15	TGTGCCTGGAGTGTACGAGGCCTCTCCTCCTACGAGCAGTACTTC	CAWSVRGLSSYEQYF
TRBD1	few	TRBV12-3/TRBV12-4	TRBJ1-1	16	TGTGCCAGCAGTTTAGGGGACAGGGCTTCGAACACTGAAGCTTTCTTT	CASSLGDRASNTEAFF
TRBD2	NA	TRBV20-1	TRBJ2-1	14	TGCAGTGCTCCTAGCGGCGGCTCCTACAATGAGCAGTTCTTC	CSAPSGGSYNEQFF
NA	NA	TRBV18	TRBJ2-5	14	TGTGCCAGCTCACCAGCCTCCGGACGAGAGACCCAGTACTTC	CASSPASGRETQYF
NA	few	TRBV20-1	TRBJ2-7	13	TGCAGTGCCCAGGGCGACAGCTCCTACGAGCAGTACTTC	CSAQGDSSYEQYF
NA	many	TRBV12-3/TRBV12-4	TRBJ2-5	12	TGTGCCAGCAGTTTAGCCCCCGAGACCCAGTACTTC	CASSLAPETQYF
TRBD1	NA	TRBV27	TRBJ2-3	16	TGTGCCAGCAGTTGGGGGGACAGGCGACTCACAGATACGCAGTATTTT	CASSWGDRRLTDTQYF
TRBD1	NA	TRBV29-1	TRBJ2-4	15	TGCAGCGTTGAAGTGTCAGGGGGACCCCAAAACATTCAGTACTTC	CSVEVSGGPQNIQYF
TRBD1	few	TRBV7-2	TRBJ2-4	15	TGTGCCAGCAGCCCGCAGCCCAGAGGGGGCGACATTCAGTACTTC	CASSPQPRGGDIQYF
TRBD2	NA	TRBV9	TRBJ2-3	17	TGTGCCAGCAGCCCCCGTGGAGGACTAGCGGGAGCGGATACGCAGTATTTT	CASSPRGGLAGADTQYF
NA	NA	TRBV12-3/TRBV12-4	TRBJ2-7	15	TGTGCCAGCAGTTTAGGAAGCGGACTCTCCTACGAGCAGTACTTC	CASSLGSGLSYEQYF
TRBD2	few	TRBV10-3	TRBJ2-1	15	TGTGCCATCAGTGAGGGGGCGGGAGTTCTCAATGAGCAGTTCTTC	CAISEGAGVLNEQFF
NA	many	TRBV10-3	TRBJ2-7	15	TGTGCCATCAGTGAGTCGACAGGGAGGCCCTACGAGCAGTACTTC	CAISESTGRPYEQYF
TRBD1	few	TRBV6-2/TRBV6-3	TRBJ1-4	15	TGTGCCAGCAGTTCCGACAGGGCAAGGGATGAAAAACTGTTTTTT	CASSSDRARDEKLFF
NA	NA	TRBV2	TRBJ2-1	15	TGTGCCAGCAGCCCGGACGGCCAATTGGGCAATGAGCAGTTCTTC	CASSPDGQLGNEQFF
NA	many	TRBV12-3/TRBV12-4	TRBJ2-1	15	TGTGCCAGCAGCTTTGGGGCCAGCTCCTACAATGAGCAGTTCTTC	CASSFGASSYNEQFF
NA	few	TRBV19	TRBJ2-3	15	TGTGCCAGTAGTATGCCCGGGACTCTTACAGATACGCAGTATTTT	CASSMPGTLTDTQYF
TRBD1	many	TRBV20-1	TRBJ2-7	14	TGCAGTGCGGGAGGGGGGACAGGGAAAAACGAGCAGTACTTC	CSAGGGTGKNEQYF
NA	few	TRBV7-9	TRBJ1-6	14	TGTGCCAGCAGCTCCGATTCAGGAGGATCACCCCTCCACTTT	CASSSDSGGSPLHF
NA	few	TRBV7-9	TRBJ1-2	14	TGTGCCAGCAGCTTTCCTCTGGGCTACTATGGCTACACCTTC	CASSFPLGYYGYTF
TRBD2	NA	TRBV4-3	TRBJ2-7	17	TGCGCCAGCAGCCAAGAACAAGCGGGAGGATTGACCTACGAGCAGTACTTC	CASSQEQAGGLTYEQYF